The 30 T cell receptor beta chains listed next were all sequenced from one sample in a study of cytomegalovirus exposure and HLA in healthy donors. Primers: 60 Vbeta forward and 13 Jbeta reverse. Clones were read by immunoSEQ multiplex PCR, and TCRdb kept only the in-frame ones, dropping some. The sample holds about 100,000 clones; 75% are singletons and the top ten take 13% to 15%. Material: PBMCs. The receptors stem from a male donor in good health and CMV-seropositive.

This chain uses TRBV5-1 with TRBJ1-2; 9 positions match TRBD1. The germline gives CDR1 SGHRS, CDR2 YFSETQ. The junction had 1 base not matched to a gene; V was cut back by 3 bases and J by 1 base. CDR3 length: 14 amino acids. CDR3 sequence reads: CASSSDRGNYGYTF. CDR3 bases: TGCGCCAGCAGCTCGGACAGGGGTAACTATGGCTACACCTTC.

In its sample, this clone was seen a few times. This rearrangement joins TRBV9 to TRBJ2-7; 8 nucleotides align to TRBD2. Germline V gene sequence: CDR1 SGDLS, CDR2 YYNGEE. CDR3 length: 14 amino acids. J gave up 1 base and V 3 bases, and 3 bases lay outside the gene matches. The CDR3 region has the DNA TGTGCCAGCAGCGATGAGCGGGGGTCCTACGAGCAGTACTTC. This gives the protein CASSDERGSYEQYF.

The V call is TRBV29-1, the J call TRBJ1-1; 9 nucleotides match TRBD1. After removal of 7 bases from V and 11 bases from J, the junction contained 14 bases not matched to a gene. Germline loops: CDR1 SQVTM, CDR2 ANQGSEA. The CDR3 sequence is 13 residues long. This CDR3 reads CSAAGTGRRYAFF. The CDR3 coding sequence is TGCAGCGCCGCCGGGACAGGGCGGAGGTACGCTTTCTTT.

The V gene is TRBV7-8, the J gene TRBJ1-2; 8 positions agree with TRBD1. Germline-derived CDR1 and CDR2 are SGHVS and FQNEAQ. The CDR3 is 16 residues long. Unmatched junction bases numbered 10, after V lost 4 bases and J lost 3 bases. CDR3: CASSWRTGLGDYGYTF. The CDR3 coding sequence is TGTGCCAGCAGCTGGAGGACAGGGCTAGGGGACTATGGCTACACCTTC.

The chain carries TRBV9 and TRBJ1-2; TRBD1 is a possible D gene (6 bases). V was pared by 6 bases and J by 6 bases, with 12 bases between. The germline gives CDR1 SGDLS, CDR2 YYNGEE. The CDR3 is 12 amino acids. CDR3 region: CASTAGTHGYTF. CDR3 bases: TGTGCCAGCACCGCCGGGACACATGGCTACACCTTC.

This clone was counted only a few times. The rearrangement links TRBV28 to TRBJ2-7, with D possibly matching TRBD2 (5 bases). Trimming took off 6 bases at V and 3 bases at J, with 12 bases between the two ends. This CDR3 comprises 13 residues. Looked up from germline, CDR1 is MDHEN and CDR2 is SYDVKM. The CDR3 region is CASSPGENYEQYF. The CDR3 DNA reads TGTGCCAGCAGCCCCGGGGAAAACTACGAGCAGTACTTC.

This clone was seen only a few times. The V gene is TRBV6-6, the J gene TRBJ1-2; TRBD1 might be the D (5 bases). The germline V gene encodes CDR1 MNHNY and CDR2 SVGAGI (reference sequence). V gave up 0 bases and J gave up 8 bases, with 13 bases separating them. This CDR3 comprises 14 residues. The CDR3 sequence is CASSYSGDIGGYTF. For the CDR3, the DNA is TGTGCCAGCAGTTACTCAGGGGATATTGGAGGCTACACCTTC.

This rearrangement joins TRBV5-1 to TRBJ2-1; 11 bases align to TRBD2. After removal of 7 bases from V and 0 bases from J, the junction contained 3 bases not matched to a gene. Germline V lookup: CDR1 SGHRS, CDR2 YFSETQ. The CDR3 loop spans 15 amino acids. CDR3 DNA sequence: TGCGCCAGCGGGCTAGCGGGGGGCTCCTACAATGAGCAGTTCTTC. It translates to CASGLAGGSYNEQFF.

This clone is a singleton in its sample. J is TRBJ1-2 and V is TRBV27, with 8 bases aligning to TRBD1. Trimming removed 4 bases from V and 4 bases from J; junction bases left unmatched: 8. Germline CDR1 MNHEY, CDR2 SMNVEV (reference sequence). This CDR3 contains 15 residues. CDR3 amino acids: CASSSGQGSFYGYTF. The CDR3 DNA sequence: TGTGCCAGCAGTTCCGGACAGGGATCCTTCTATGGCTACACCTTC.

CDR3 loop: CASSLEGYRGHSPLHF. In DNA form, the CDR3 reads TGTGCCAGCAGCCTAGAGGGATACAGGGGGCATTCACCCCTCCACTTT. The chain carries TRBV7-9 and TRBJ1-6, with 9 bases fitting TRBD1. After removal of 5 bases from V and 8 bases from J, the junction contained 10 bases not matched to a gene. CDR1 and CDR2 (germline): SEHNR, FQNEAQ (reference sequence). The CDR3 spans 16 residues.

The V call is TRBV30, the J call TRBJ1-5; D unresolved. The V gene lost 5 bases and the J gene lost 3 bases, with 11 bases spanning the gap. This CDR3 is built from 13 residues. Germline V CDR1 and CDR2: GTSNPN, SVGIG (reference sequence). The CDR3 loop reads CAWVADTNQPQHF. CDR3 nucleotide sequence: TGTGCCTGGGTGGCCGACACCAATCAGCCCCAGCATTTT. Based on the CDR3 plus reference TRBV30 and TRBJ1-5, the full variable domain is SQTIHQWPATLVQPVGSPLSLECTVEGTSNPNLYWYRQAAGRGLQLLFYSVGIGQISSEVPQNLSASRPQDRQFILSSKKLLLSDSGFYLCAWVADTNQPQHFGDGTRLSIL.

The chain links TRBV7-8 to TRBJ2-1; 10 bases agree with TRBD2. The CDR3 length is 17 residues. V dropped 0 bases and J dropped 0; count of bases not matched to a gene: 2. Germline CDR1 SGHVS, CDR2 FQNEAQ. The CDR3 nucleotides are TGTGCCAGCAGCTTAGCGCCTAGCGGGGGCTCCTACAATGAGCAGTTCTTC. Amino acid sequence: CASSLAPSGGSYNEQFF.

Worth noting for this clone: The identical CDR3 is also encoded by other nucleotide sequences in the sample. The V and J genes are TRBV18 and TRBJ1-2; no clear D gene. This CDR3 has 13 amino acids. V was shortened by 2 bases and J by 3 bases, with 7 bases between the two germline ends. Germline CDR1 is KGHSH and CDR2 is LQKENI. The CDR3 reads CASSPGQDYGYTF. The CDR3 DNA sequence: TGTGCCAGCTCACCAGGGCAGGACTATGGCTACACCTTC.

J is TRBJ1-1 and V is TRBV5-1; TRBD1 agrees at 9 bases. The V segment lost 4 bases and the J segment 6 bases; nucleotides outside the gene matches: 7. Germline assignment: CDR1 SGHRS and CDR2 YFSETQ. This CDR3 is built from 14 residues. The CDR3 protein is CASSRGQGSPEAFF. The CDR3 DNA follows: TGCGCCAGCAGCCGCGGACAGGGGTCTCCTGAAGCTTTCTTT.

The chain uses TRBV4-1 and TRBJ2-5; TRBD2 agrees at 9 bases. Germline V gene lookup returns CDR1 MGHRA and CDR2 YSYEKL. V gave up 0 bases and J gave up 2 bases; unmatched junction bases: 7. The CDR3 has 17 amino acids. CDR3 sequence: CASSQEASGGLQETQYF. The CDR3 nucleotides are TGCGCCAGCAGCCAAGAGGCAAGCGGGGGGTTGCAAGAGACCCAGTACTTC.

The chain joins TRBV10-1 to TRBJ1-6, with TRBD1 matching over 7 bases. Germline assignment: CDR1 WNHNN and CDR2 SYGVQD (reference sequence). Germline trimming cut 7 bases from V and 13 bases from J; bases unmatched to any gene: 13. The length of the CDR3 is 14 residues. As DNA, the CDR3 is TGCGCCAGCATGGACAGGCACCACCCAGCGCCCCTCCACTTT. Its protein is CASMDRHHPAPLHF.

J is TRBJ2-3 and V is TRBV9; 7 positions agree with TRBD2. Germline CDR1 and CDR2: SGDLS and YYNGEE. J lost 2 bases, V lost 4 bases, and 10 bases had no gene match. This CDR3 is built from 16 residues. CDR3 bases: TGTGCCAGCAGCTCCGAACCGGGACTATACACAGATACGCAGTATTTT. Its translation is CASSSEPGLYTDTQYF.

The chain is built from TRBV5-4 and TRBJ2-1; 10 bases match TRBD1. V dropped 3 bases and J dropped 14; count of bases not matched to a gene: 5. Germline V gene lookup returns CDR1 SGHNT and CDR2 YYREEE (reference sequence). This CDR3 has 12 amino acids. In DNA form, the CDR3 reads TGTGCCAGCAGCTCGACCGGGACAGGGGAGTTCTTC. It codes for CASSSTGTGEFF.

The chain carries TRBV27 and TRBJ2-7; TRBD1 matches 8 bases. With 2 bases clipped from V and 2 bases from J, the junction kept 5 bases outside the gene matches. Germline V CDR1 and CDR2: MNHEY, SMNVEV (reference sequence). The CDR3 is 15 residues long. CDR3 DNA: TGTGCCAGCAGTTTAAGGGCAGGGGGCCCCTACGAGCAGTACTTC. Translated: CASSLRAGGPYEQYF.

V is TRBV4-1 and J is TRBJ1-2; TRBD1 is a possible D gene (5 bases). There are 15 residues in the CDR3. Germline V gene data show CDR1 as MGHRA and CDR2 as YSYEKL. V dropped 4 bases and J dropped 4 bases, with 16 bases sitting between them. This CDR3 is CASSLIPDSSYGYTF. CDR3 coding DNA: TGCGCCAGCAGCCTGATTCCAGACAGCTCCTATGGCTACACCTTC.

The V and J genes are TRBV7-9 and TRBJ2-5; 12 positions match TRBD1. The CDR3 loop spans 16 amino acids. The V segment lost 5 bases and the J segment 1 base; nucleotides outside the gene matches: 5. From germline, CDR1 is SEHNR and CDR2 FQNEAQ (reference sequence). In DNA form, the CDR3 reads TGTGCCAGCAGCAGGGGGGACAGGGGGCTCCAAGAGACCCAGTACTTC. Translation: CASSRGDRGLQETQYF.

This rearrangement joins TRBV7-9 to TRBJ1-2, with no clear D. The V end was cut by 0 bases, the J end by 4 bases, with 9 bases between. Germline V gene sequence: CDR1 SEHNR, CDR2 FQNEAQ (reference sequence). The CDR3 is 14 residues long. CDR3 coding DNA: TGTGCCAGCAGCTTAGCGGCGGCCCCCTATGGCTACACCTTC. It codes for CASSLAAAPYGYTF.

The CDR3 DNA is TGTGCCAGCGGTTATGACAGGGTGATGAGCGATAACGAGCAGTACTTC. It codes for CASGYDRVMSDNEQYF. The chain couples TRBV2 to TRBJ2-7, with 7 bases identical to TRBD1. Trimming cost V 8 bases and J 5 bases; bases outside gene matches: 18. Germline CDR1 SNHLY, CDR2 FYNNEI. CDR3 length: 16 residues.

The chain uses TRBV2 and TRBJ1-5; D is perhaps TRBD1 (5 bases). This CDR3 has 13 residues. Germline V lookup: CDR1 SNHLY, CDR2 FYNNEI. The V end lost 7 bases, the J end lost 5 bases, and 12 bases lay between the germline ends. The CDR3 coding sequence is TGTGCCAGCACCGAGATAGGGGATCAGCCCCAGCATTTT. Encoded protein: CASTEIGDQPQHF. The variable domain in full, with the rest retrieved from reference TRBV2 and TRBJ1-5, is EPEVTQTPSHQVTQMGQEVILRCVPISNHLYFYWYRQILGQKVEFLVSFYNNEISEKSEIFDDQFSVERPDGSNFTLKIRSTKLEDSAMYFCASTEIGDQPQHFGDGTRLSIL.

J is TRBJ2-3 and V is TRBV14; a weak D match, TRBD1 (5 bases). CDR1 and CDR2 from the germline V gene are SGHDN and FVKESK. The CDR3 covers 14 residues. Trimming cost V 5 bases and J 3 bases, with 12 bases left between them. The CDR3 sequence is CASSAIRGTDTQYF. The CDR3 DNA is TGTGCCAGCAGCGCGATTAGGGGAACAGATACGCAGTATTTT.

This clone was counted ten times or more. The gene calls are TRBV29-1 and TRBJ1-6, with 9 bases matching TRBD1. Germline V gene data show CDR1 as SQVTM and CDR2 as ANQGSEA. The CDR3 covers 13 residues. V lost 7 bases, J lost 9 bases, and 7 bases stayed unmatched. The CDR3 reads CSARDRAGSPLHF. CDR3 coding DNA: TGCAGCGCGCGGGACAGGGCAGGTTCACCCCTCCACTTT.

The V call is TRBV12-5, the J call TRBJ2-5; 10 bases align to TRBD2. The trim removed 1 base at V and 4 bases at J, leaving 6 bases unmatched. The CDR3 consists of 16 residues. CDR1 and CDR2 (germline): LGHNT, FRNRAP. CDR3 DNA: TGTGCTAGTGGTTTGGCAAGCGGGGGGGTTTTAGAGACCCAGTACTTC. Translated: CASGLASGGVLETQYF.

This chain connects TRBV7-9 to TRBJ2-4; maybe TRBD2 (7 bases). The germline gives CDR1 SEHNR, CDR2 FQNEAQ (reference sequence). This CDR3 contains 13 residues. Deletions cut 5 bases from V and 14 bases from J, with 19 bases between. The CDR3 DNA is TGTGCCAGCAGCCCCCAGAGTCGCGGGGGCGAGTACTTC. Protein sequence: CASSPQSRGGEYF. Drawing the rest from reference TRBV7-9 and TRBJ2-4, the complete variable domain is DTGVSQNPRHKITKRGQNVTFRCDPISEHNRLYWYRQTLGQGPEFLTYFQNEAQLEKSRLLSDRFSAERPKGSFSTLEIQRTEQGDSAMYLCASSPQSRGGEYFGAGTRLSVL.

This clone was found a few times. The chain's CDR3 is CASKSDTASYEQYF. The CDR3 bases are TGTGCCAGCAAGTCGGACACTGCCTCCTACGAGCAGTACTTC. The chain employs TRBV6-1 and TRBJ2-7; tentatively, D is TRBD1 (5 bases). The germline V gene has CDR1 MNHNS and CDR2 SASEGT. V was trimmed by 7 bases and J by 0 bases, leaving 13 bases between them. The CDR3 loop spans 14 amino acids.

The CDR3 sequence: CASSPRGRGSYEQYF. The CDR3 region has the DNA TGTGCCAGTAGTCCTCGCGGCAGGGGTTCCTACGAGCAGTACTTC. The chain uses TRBV19 and TRBJ2-7; a possible D gene is TRBD1 (6 bases). The CDR3 runs 15 residues. The germline V gene encodes CDR1 LNHDA and CDR2 SQIVND (reference sequence). Trimming took 5 bases from V and 1 from J, leaving 15 bases between them.